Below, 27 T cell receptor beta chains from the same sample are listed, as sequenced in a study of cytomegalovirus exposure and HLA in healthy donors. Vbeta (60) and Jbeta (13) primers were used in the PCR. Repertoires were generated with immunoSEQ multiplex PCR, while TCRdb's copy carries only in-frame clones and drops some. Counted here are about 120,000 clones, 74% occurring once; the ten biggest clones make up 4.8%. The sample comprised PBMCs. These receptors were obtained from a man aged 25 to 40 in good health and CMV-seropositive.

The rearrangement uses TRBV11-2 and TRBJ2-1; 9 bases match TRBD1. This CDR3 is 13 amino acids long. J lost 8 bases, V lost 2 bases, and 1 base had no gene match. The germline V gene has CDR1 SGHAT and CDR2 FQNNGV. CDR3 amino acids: CASSLTGGDEQFF. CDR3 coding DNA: TGTGCCAGCAGCTTAACAGGGGGCGATGAGCAGTTCTTC. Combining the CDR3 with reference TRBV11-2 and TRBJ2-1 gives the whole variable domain EAGVAQSPRYKIIEKRQSVAFWCNPISGHATLYWYQQILGQGPKLLIQFQNNGVVDDSQLPKDRFSAERLKGVDSTLKIQPAKLEDSAVYLCASSLTGGDEQFFGPGTRLTVL.

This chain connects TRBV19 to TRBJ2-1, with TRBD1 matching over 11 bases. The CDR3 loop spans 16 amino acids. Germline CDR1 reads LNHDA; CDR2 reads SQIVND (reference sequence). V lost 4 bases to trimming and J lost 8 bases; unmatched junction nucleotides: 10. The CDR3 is CASSKQRTGGQDEQFF. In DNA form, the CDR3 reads TGTGCCAGTAGTAAGCAAAGGACAGGGGGCCAGGATGAGCAGTTCTTC.

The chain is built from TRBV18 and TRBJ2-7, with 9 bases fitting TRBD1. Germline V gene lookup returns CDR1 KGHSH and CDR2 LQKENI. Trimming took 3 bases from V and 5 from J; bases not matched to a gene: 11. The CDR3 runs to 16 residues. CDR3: CASSPVVRQGDHEQYF. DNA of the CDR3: TGTGCCAGCTCACCGGTTGTGAGACAGGGGGACCACGAGCAGTACTTC.

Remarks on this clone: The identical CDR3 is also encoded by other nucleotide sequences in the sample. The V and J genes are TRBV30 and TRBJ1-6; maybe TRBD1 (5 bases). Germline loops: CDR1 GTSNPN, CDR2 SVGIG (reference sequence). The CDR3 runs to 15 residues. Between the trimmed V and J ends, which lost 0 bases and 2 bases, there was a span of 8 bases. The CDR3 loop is CAWSVTGAYNSPLHF. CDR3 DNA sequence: TGTGCCTGGAGTGTAACAGGCGCCTATAATTCACCCCTCCACTTT.

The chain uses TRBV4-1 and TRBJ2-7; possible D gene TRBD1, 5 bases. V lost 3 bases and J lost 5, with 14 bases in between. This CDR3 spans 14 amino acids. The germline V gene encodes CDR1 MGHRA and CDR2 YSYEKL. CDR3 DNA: TGCGCCAGCAGCCAGGGGCCGGGCGGCGACGAGCAGTACTTC. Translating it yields CASSQGPGGDEQYF.

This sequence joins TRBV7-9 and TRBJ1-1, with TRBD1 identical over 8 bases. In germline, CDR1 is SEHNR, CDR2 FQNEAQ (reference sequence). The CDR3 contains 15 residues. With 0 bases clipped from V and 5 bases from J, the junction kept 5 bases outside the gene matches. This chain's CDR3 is CASSLASGGRTEAFF. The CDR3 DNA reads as TGTGCCAGCAGCTTAGCTTCAGGGGGCAGGACTGAAGCTTTCTTT.

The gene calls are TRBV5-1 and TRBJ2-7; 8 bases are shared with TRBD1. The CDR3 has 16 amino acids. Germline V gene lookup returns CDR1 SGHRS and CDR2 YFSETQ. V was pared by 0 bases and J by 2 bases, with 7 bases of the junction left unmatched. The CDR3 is CASSLGAVQGAYEQYF. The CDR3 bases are TGCGCCAGCAGCTTGGGAGCGGTACAGGGGGCCTACGAGCAGTACTTC.

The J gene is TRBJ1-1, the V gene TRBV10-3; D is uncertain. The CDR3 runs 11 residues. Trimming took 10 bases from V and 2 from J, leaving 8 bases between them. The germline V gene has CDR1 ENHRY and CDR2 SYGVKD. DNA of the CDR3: TGTGCCAGCTCGGGAAACACTGAAGCTTTCTTT. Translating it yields CASSGNTEAFF.

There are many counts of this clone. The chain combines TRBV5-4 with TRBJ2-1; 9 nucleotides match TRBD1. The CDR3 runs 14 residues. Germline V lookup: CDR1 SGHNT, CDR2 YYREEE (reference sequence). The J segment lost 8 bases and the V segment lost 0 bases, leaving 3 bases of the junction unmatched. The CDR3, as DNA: TGTGCCAGCAGCTTGGCGGGACAGGGCGATGAGCAGTTCTTC. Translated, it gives CASSLAGQGDEQFF.

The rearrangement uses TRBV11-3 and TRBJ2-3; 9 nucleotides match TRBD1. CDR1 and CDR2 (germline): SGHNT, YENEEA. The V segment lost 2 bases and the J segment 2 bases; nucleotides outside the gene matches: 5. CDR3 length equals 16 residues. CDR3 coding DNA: TGTGCCAGCAGCTTAAGCACAGGGGGCTTCACAGATACGCAGTATTTT. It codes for CASSLSTGGFTDTQYF.

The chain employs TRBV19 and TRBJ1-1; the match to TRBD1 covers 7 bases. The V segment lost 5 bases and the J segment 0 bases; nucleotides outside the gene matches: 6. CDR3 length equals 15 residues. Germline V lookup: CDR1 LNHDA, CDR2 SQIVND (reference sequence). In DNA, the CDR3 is TGTGCCAGTAGTTCGACAGGGATGGTGAACACTGAAGCTTTCTTT. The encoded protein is CASSSTGMVNTEAFF.

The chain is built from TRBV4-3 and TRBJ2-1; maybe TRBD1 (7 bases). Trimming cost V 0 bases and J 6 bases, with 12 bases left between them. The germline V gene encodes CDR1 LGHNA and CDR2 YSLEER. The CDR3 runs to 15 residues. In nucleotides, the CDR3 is TGCGCCAGCAGCCAAGACGACAGGGAGGCCAATGAGCAGTTCTTC. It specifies CASSQDDREANEQFF.

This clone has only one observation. The CDR3, as DNA: TGTGCCAGCAGCCTCGACTATCTCCGGGACAGCACCTACGAGCAGTACTTC. Translation: CASSLDYLRDSTYEQYF. The chain links TRBV7-9 to TRBJ2-7, with 7 nucleotides matching TRBD1. The CDR3 contains 17 residues. CDR1 and CDR2 (germline): SEHNR, FQNEAQ (reference sequence). V dropped 5 bases and J dropped 2; count of bases not matched to a gene: 15.

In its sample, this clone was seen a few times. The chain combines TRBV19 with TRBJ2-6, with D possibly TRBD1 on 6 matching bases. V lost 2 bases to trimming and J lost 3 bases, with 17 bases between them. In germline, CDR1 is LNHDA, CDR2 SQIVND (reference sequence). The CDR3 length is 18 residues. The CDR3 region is CASSINPPRTDGANVLTF. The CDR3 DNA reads TGTGCCAGTAGTATAAACCCCCCCCGGACAGATGGGGCCAACGTCCTGACTTTC.

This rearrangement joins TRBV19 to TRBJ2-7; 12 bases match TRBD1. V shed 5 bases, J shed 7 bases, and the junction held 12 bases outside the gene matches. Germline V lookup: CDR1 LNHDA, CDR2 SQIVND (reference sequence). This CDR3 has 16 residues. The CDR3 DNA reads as TGTGCCAGTAGTCCACATACGGGACAGGGGGCTCGGGAGCAGTACTTC. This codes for CASSPHTGQGAREQYF.

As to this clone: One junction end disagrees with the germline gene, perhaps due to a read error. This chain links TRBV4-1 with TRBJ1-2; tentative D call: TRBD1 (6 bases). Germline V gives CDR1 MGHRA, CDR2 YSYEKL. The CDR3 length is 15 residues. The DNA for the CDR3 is TGCGCCAGCAGCCAATTGATCGGGGGCGCGGGAGGCTACCCCTTC. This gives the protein CASSQLIGGAGGYPF.

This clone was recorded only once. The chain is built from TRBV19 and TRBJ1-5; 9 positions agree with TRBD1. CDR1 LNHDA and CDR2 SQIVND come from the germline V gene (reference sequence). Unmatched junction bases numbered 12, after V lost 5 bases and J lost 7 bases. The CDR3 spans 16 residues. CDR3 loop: CASSLDRGVSRQPQHF. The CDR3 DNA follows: TGTGCCAGTAGTTTGGACAGGGGCGTCTCGCGGCAGCCCCAGCATTTT.

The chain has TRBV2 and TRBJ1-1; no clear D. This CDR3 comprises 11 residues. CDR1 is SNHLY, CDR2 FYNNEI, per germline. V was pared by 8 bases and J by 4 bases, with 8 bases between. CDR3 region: CASDFGTEAFF. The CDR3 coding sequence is TGTGCCAGCGACTTCGGCACTGAAGCTTTCTTT.

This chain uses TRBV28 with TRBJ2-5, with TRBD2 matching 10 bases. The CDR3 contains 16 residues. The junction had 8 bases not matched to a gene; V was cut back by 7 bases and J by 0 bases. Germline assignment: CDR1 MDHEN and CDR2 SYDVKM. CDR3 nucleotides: TGTGCCAGCAAACCGAGGACTAGCGGATACCAAGAGACCCAGTACTTC. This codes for CASKPRTSGYQETQYF.

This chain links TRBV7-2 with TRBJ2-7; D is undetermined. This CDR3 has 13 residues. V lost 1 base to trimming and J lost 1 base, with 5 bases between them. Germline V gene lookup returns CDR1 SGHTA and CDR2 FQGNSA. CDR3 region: CASSLDQSYEQYF. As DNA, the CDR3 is TGTGCCAGCAGCTTAGATCAGTCCTACGAGCAGTACTTC.

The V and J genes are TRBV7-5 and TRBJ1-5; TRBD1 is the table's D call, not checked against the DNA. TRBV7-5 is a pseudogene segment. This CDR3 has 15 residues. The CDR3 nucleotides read TGTGCCAGAAGCTCGACAGATTATAGCAATCAGCCCCAGCATTTT. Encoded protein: CARSSTDYSNQPQHF.

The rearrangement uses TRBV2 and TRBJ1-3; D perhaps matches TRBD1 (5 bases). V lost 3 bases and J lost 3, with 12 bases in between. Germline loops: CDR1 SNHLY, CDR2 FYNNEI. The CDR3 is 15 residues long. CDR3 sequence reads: CASSDRAKGGNTIYF. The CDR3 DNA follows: TGTGCCAGCAGTGACAGGGCCAAGGGTGGAAACACCATATATTTT.

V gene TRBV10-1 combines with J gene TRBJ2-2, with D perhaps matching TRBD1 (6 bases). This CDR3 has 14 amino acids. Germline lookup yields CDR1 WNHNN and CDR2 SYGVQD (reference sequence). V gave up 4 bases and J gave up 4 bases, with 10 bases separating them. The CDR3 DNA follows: TGCGCCAGCAGTGGCTTGGGGGCCACCGGGGAGCTGTTTTTT. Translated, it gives CASSGLGATGELFF.

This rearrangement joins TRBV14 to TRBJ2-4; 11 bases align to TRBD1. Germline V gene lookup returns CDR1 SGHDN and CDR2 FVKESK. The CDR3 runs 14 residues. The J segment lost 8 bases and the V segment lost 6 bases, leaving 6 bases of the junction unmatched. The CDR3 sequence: CASSHPGQGDIQYF. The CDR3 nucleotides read TGTGCCAGCAGTCATCCGGGACAGGGGGACATTCAGTACTTC.

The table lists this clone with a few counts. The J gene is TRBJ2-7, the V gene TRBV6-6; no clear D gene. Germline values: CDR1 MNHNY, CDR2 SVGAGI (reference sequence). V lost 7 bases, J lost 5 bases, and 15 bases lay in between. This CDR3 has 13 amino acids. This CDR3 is CASKPPLVHEQYF. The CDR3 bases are TGTGCCAGCAAGCCTCCCTTAGTACACGAGCAGTACTTC.

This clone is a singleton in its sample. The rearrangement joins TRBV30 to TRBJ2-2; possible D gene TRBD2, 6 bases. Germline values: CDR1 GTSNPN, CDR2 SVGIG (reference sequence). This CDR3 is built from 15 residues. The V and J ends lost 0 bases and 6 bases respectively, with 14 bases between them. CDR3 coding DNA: TGTGCCTGGAGTGTATGGAGGGGTTGGTCCGGGGAGCTGTTTTTT. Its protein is CAWSVWRGWSGELFF.

DNA for the CDR3: TGTGCCACCAGCGGTGGGACAGGAGAACAAGAGACCCAGTACTTC. Protein product: CATSGGTGEQETQYF. The V and J genes are TRBV15 and TRBJ2-5; 8 bases agree with TRBD1. This CDR3 comprises 15 residues. The ends lost 5 bases at V and 2 bases at J; junction bases unmatched: 7. Germline V gives CDR1 LNHNV, CDR2 YYDKDF (reference sequence).